The T cell receptor (beta chain) under discussion was sequenced for a study of cytomegalovirus exposure and HLA in healthy donors. About the research overall: The same platform was used for the roughly 120 validation repertoires as for the 650 to 700 first-cohort repertoires, as reported in a later analysis.

Germline V gene lookup returns CDR1 SGHNT and CDR2 YYREEE (reference sequence). Trimming left V 0 bases short and J 4 bases short, with 10 bases between. This CDR3 has 14 residues. A roughly 120-subject validation cohort, separate from the approximately 610-subject first cohort, supplied the donors. This table comes from immunoSEQ multiplex PCR, and its TCRdb copy is limited to in-frame clones, with some not included. The sample contains 110,000 to 150,000 clones, approximately 91% of which appear only once. Findings and caveats of the study: The listing of about 150 TCR beta chains classed them as cytomegalovirus-associated. A subsequent analysis found that TCR clusters from the first cohort also tended to co-occur in the approximately 120 validation repertoires, with 94% of cluster scores above 0.

To note about this clone: Its antigen is not identified.

Material for sequencing was PBMCs. This TCR came from a man younger than 30 in good health and CMV-seronegative. J is TRBJ2-5 and V is TRBV5-4, with TRBD1 as a possible D gene (5 bases). The CDR3 spells CASSLVGEGETQYF. CDR3 nucleotide sequence: TGTGCCAGCAGCTTGGTAGGGGAAGGAGAGACCCAGTACTTC.